This TCR beta chain was identified in a study of CD8 T cells in Susac syndrome. General study results and limits: The study's TCR sequencing and HLA analysis drew on a certain number of individuals. That number was acknowledged as relatively small.

It was with random hexamers that 0.5 to 1 ug RNA was reverse transcribed. TCRdb fed the immunoSEQ multiplex PCR reads into MiXCR, producing one record per CDR3 protein. The repertoire consists of approximately 200,000 distinct CDR3 sequences, with roughly 92% occurring once and the leading ten covering roughly 0.13%. Blood CD8+ and CD4+ T cells underwent high-throughput TCR beta sequencing. The CDR3 is 13 amino acids. With 3 bases removed from V and 6 bases from J, the gap between germline ends came to 9 bases. With regard to this clonotype: Its antigen is as yet unknown.

Sequenced: CD8+ T cells from PBMCs. The source is a human donor with multiple sclerosis. This chain joins TRBV12-3 or TRBV12-4 and TRBJ2-4, with D perhaps assigned TRBD1 or TRBD2 (5 bases each). The CDR3 region has the DNA TGTGCCAGCAGTTTTGTTGGGGGAAACATTCAGTACTTC. Translation gives CASSFVGGNIQYF.